This paragraph covers one T cell receptor beta chain sequence. This receptor's antigen is unknown. There are no base qualities to consult, and no much larger clone falls within one base. The entry originates in a study of blood T cell repertoires in COVID-19 (dated by TCRdb to about 2020). Notes on the research overall: Collaborator samples came from the United States, Italy and Spain and covered acute and convalescent phases of COVID-19. Samples were obtained from the ongoing ImmuneRACE study (first 160 participants) and from roughly 1,300 subjects provided by 6 global collaborators. The prospective study material was composed of cDNA or gDNA derived from T cells, B-cell-depleted T cells, or PBMCs. Where HLA class I and class II types were available, the types were taken from metadata supplied by the sample provider, not from assay-based typing. A de-identified subject ID, COVID-19 status, age in years and sex were almost always included in the sample metadata. Subjects who had been exposed to COVID-19, were actively infected with it, or had recovered from it provided the deeply sampled blood TCRbeta repertoires that made up the dataset. The repertoires were made available in a free public database intended to serve as a resource for research on the immune response to SARS-CoV-2. What the research found in general, with its limitations: The quantity of clinical and demographic metadata differed by source and by participant and was supplied without curation.

Collaborating institutions collected whole blood in K2EDTA tubes following their own protocols. Collaborator samples were shipped for TCRbeta analysis as frozen whole blood, isolated PBMCs, or DNA extracted from either sample type. The V end gives up 7 bases and the J end 7 bases, leaving 7 bases in the junction not matched to a gene. The CDR3, cysteine through phenylalanine, is 15 amino acids long. Only CDR3 DNA is held: 45 bases, read in frame from base 1. CDR1 and CDR2, looked up from the germline V gene (reference sequence), are MNHEY and SMNVEV. The immunoSEQ Assay, a bias-controlled multiplex PCR, was used to amplify TCRbeta CDR3 regions from genomic DNA. The study's own analysis went as follows. The number of nucleated cells in each sample was estimated from the amplification of reference gene primers within the assay. Sequence reads were collapsed and filtered to measure the absolute abundance of every unique TCRbeta CDR3 rearrangement. For each sample, productive Simpson clonality was calculated as the square root of Simpson's diversity index over productive rearrangements. The source is immuneACCESS, and TCRdb retained only in-frame sequences with V and J called. Part of the clones is not carried over; for the studies checked, unresolved V genes explain less than half of this, and the remainder is unexplained. Clone size and V and J calls were adopted from that table, with D and trimming inferred from the DNA. This sample comprises under 250,000 clones, around 86% of them detected only once. The ten biggest clones cover less than 8.5% of the sample.

This receptor was identified in an older woman with active or convalescent COVID-19. The rearranged chain carries TRBV27 and TRBJ2-2; 12 nucleotides in the junction match TRBD1. Sequences were obtained from peripheral blood. The CDR3 is CASKFGTGGVGELFF. The bases read TGTGCCAGCAAGTTCGGGACAGGGGGCGTCGGGGAGCTGTTTTTT.